This T cell receptor (beta chain) was recorded in a study of T-cell reconstitution after alpha-beta-depleted transplantation in children. Notes on the study in general: Some patients showed high day-60 TCRbeta diversity, which derived from surviving recipient T cells and thymic progenitors. Reportedly, only several hundred clones from non-depleted graft cells drove alpha-beta T-cell counts at about two months. It was newly produced T cells that mostly accounted for T-cell counts and diversity one year after transplant.

Unique molecular identifiers were built into the TCRbeta library. TCRdb passed the PCR reads through MiXCR, listing each CDR3 protein once. The data contain 350,000 to 500,000 distinct CDR3 sequences, over 40% of them singletons. V was shortened by 7 bases and J by 2 bases, with 8 bases between the two germline ends. The CDR3 sequence is 13 residues long. The germline V gene has CDR1 MDHEN and CDR2 SYDVKM. Turning to this clonotype: Its cognate antigen is unknown.

The specimen was PBMCs, collected before TCRalphabeta/CD19-depleted stem cell transplant. The V call is TRBV28, the J call TRBJ2-2, with D possibly being TRBD1 (6 bases). The TCR was taken from a girl aged 2 to 10 with aplastic anemia, due to receive a stem cell transplant. The CDR3 DNA reads TGTGCCAGCAAGGACAGAAACACCGGGGAGCTGTTTTTT. As protein: CASKDRNTGELFF.